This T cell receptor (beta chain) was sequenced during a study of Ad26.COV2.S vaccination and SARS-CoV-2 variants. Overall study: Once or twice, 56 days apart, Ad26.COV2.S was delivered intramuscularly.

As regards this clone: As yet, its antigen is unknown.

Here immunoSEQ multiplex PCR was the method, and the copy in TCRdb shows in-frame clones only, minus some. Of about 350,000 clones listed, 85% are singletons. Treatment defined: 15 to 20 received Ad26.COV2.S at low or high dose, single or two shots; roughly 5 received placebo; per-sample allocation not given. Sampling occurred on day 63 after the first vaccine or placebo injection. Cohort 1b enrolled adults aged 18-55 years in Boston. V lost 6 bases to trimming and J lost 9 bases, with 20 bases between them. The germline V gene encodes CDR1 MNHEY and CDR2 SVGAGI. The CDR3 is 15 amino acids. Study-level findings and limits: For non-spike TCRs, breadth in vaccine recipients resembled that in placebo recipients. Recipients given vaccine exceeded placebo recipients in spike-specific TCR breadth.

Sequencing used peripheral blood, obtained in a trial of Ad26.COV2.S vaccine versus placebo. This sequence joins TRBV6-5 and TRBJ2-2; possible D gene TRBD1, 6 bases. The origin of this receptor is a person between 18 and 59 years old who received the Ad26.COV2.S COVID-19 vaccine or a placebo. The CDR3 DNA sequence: TGTGCCAGCAGACCCCTTGAGGGGGTTCGTCGGGAGCTGTTTTTT. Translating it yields CASRPLEGVRRELFF.